This T cell receptor (beta chain) appears in the sequencing data of a study of T cell responses to AZD1222 COVID-19 vaccine. Overall study findings and caveats: At study baseline, merely six AZD1222 recipients were seropositive.

TCRdb's copy holds only in-frame clones and misses some; the assay was immunoSEQ multiplex PCR. This table has over 120,000 clones, 70% to 90% appearing once. Comment on this clone: Antigen: not known.

This sequence was found in an adult in good health. Sample: peripheral blood, taken on day 0 of AZD1222 vaccination.

The CDR3 protein is CASSTGLNTEAFF. Here the CDR3 DNA reads TGTGCCAGCAGCACAGGTTTGAACACTGAAGCTTTCTTT. The chain joins TRBV5-6 to TRBJ1-1; D possibly corresponds to TRBD1 (5 bases). Germline assignment: CDR1 SGHDT and CDR2 YYEEEE. Trimming removed 4 bases from V and 0 bases from J, with 7 bases in between. This CDR3 comprises 13 residues.